This passage covers 4 T cell receptor beta chains from one sample sequenced in a study of blood T cell repertoires in COVID-19. TCRdb's copy holds only in-frame clones and misses some; the assay was immunoSEQ multiplex PCR. Counted here are around 78,000 clones, about 81% occurring once; the ten biggest clones make up roughly a sixth. The sequencing input was peripheral blood. The receptors derive from a human donor in a cohort sampled during active COVID-19.

The rearrangement joins TRBV6-5 to TRBJ1-1, with TRBD1 identical over 7 bases. The CDR3 contains 14 residues. From germline, CDR1 is MNHEY and CDR2 SVGAGI. With 6 bases clipped from V and 6 bases from J, the junction kept 10 bases outside the gene matches. For the CDR3, the DNA is TGTGCCAGCAGAACTCCCGACAGGGAAGCTGAAGCTTTCTTT. The encoded protein is CASRTPDREAEAFF.

This clone came up once. CDR3 coding DNA: TGTGCCAGCAGCAAGTTCGGGACAGGGGGTCGGGAGCAGTTCTTC. It encodes CASSKFGTGGREQFF. This sequence joins TRBV5-5 and TRBJ2-1; TRBD1 matches 11 bases. The CDR3 runs to 15 residues. The V gene end was trimmed by 4 bases and the J gene end by 10 bases; junction bases not matched to a gene: 10. The germline V gene encodes CDR1 SGHKS and CDR2 YYEKEE (reference sequence).

The chain joins TRBV7-2 to TRBJ2-5, with 11 bases that match TRBD2. Trimming took 1 base from V and 0 from J; bases not matched to a gene: 10. Germline V gene sequence: CDR1 SGHTA, CDR2 FQGNSA. The CDR3 is 19 amino acids. CDR3 in amino acids: CASSLVRTSGGGYQETQYF. The CDR3 DNA reads TGTGCCAGCAGCTTAGTTCGAACTAGCGGGGGTGGGTACCAAGAGACCCAGTACTTC. Combining the CDR3 with reference TRBV7-2 and TRBJ2-5 gives the whole variable domain GAGVSQSPSNKVTEKGKDVELRCDPISGHTALYWYRQSLGQGLEFLIYFQGNSAPDKSGLPSDRFSAERTGGSVSTLTIQRTQQEDSAVYLCASSLVRTSGGGYQETQYFGPGTRLLVL.

This chain joins TRBV30 and TRBJ2-3, with D maybe TRBD1 (6 bases). Germline CDR1 is GTSNPN and CDR2 is SVGIG (reference sequence). This CDR3 is 13 amino acids long. Deletions cut 5 bases from V and 3 bases from J, with 12 bases between. The CDR3 here is CAWEPTGTDTQYF. Here the CDR3 DNA reads TGTGCCTGGGAGCCCACAGGGACAGATACGCAGTATTTT.